These 4 T cell receptor beta chains share one sample of origin, sequenced in a study of T cells in Graves' hyperthyroidism and ophthalmopathy. Amplification of TCR beta CDR3 regions was performed using RNA transcripts as template. The study used the HTBI primer set for a first-round RT-PCR of the TCR CDR3. TCRdb reprocessed the multiplex PCR reads with MiXCR, giving one entry per CDR3 protein. The data contain 450,000 to 650,000 distinct CDR3 sequences, more than 15% of them singletons. The sequenced sample consisted of blood. The receptors here all came from a woman between 18 and 30 years old with Graves' ophthalmopathy.

This clonotype was counted a few times. CDR3 bases: TGTGCCAGCCAAACCGGAGGAGGGAACACCGGGGAGCTGTTTTTT. Translated, it gives CASQTGGGNTGELFF. The rearrangement uses TRBV19 and TRBJ2-2; tentatively, D is TRBD2 (5 bases). The V end lost 9 bases, the J end lost 1 base, and 15 bases lay between the germline ends. The CDR3 extends over 15 amino acids. Germline V gene data show CDR1 as LNHDA and CDR2 as SQIVND (reference sequence).

This clonotype has at least ten counts. This chain connects TRBV5-1 to TRBJ1-1; maybe TRBD1 (6 bases). This CDR3 has 14 amino acids. Looked up from germline, CDR1 is SGHRS and CDR2 is YFSETQ. V shed 4 bases and J shed 1 base, with 11 bases lying between them. CDR3 DNA: TGCGCCAGCAGCGCCCGGGACAAGAACACTGAAGCTTTCTTT. Translated: CASSARDKNTEAFF. Supplemented by reference TRBV5-1 and TRBJ1-1, the full variable domain reads KAGVTQTPRYLIKTRGQQVTLSCSPISGHRSVSWYQQTPGQGLQFLFEYFSETQRNKGNFPGRFSGRQFSNSRSEMNVSTLELGDSALYLCASSARDKNTEAFFGQGTRLTVV.

CDR3 sequence: CSGGERYGGYTF. The DNA of the CDR3 is TGCAGCGGGGGGGAGAGATACGGTGGCTACACCTTC. The V and J genes are TRBV29-1 and TRBJ1-2, with TRBD1 as a possible D gene (5 bases). Germline V gene lookup returns CDR1 SQVTM and CDR2 ANQGSEA. Trimming removed 7 bases at V and 7 bases at J, with 16 bases between. This CDR3 has 12 amino acids.

About this clonotype: This may be a read error, as it is one base from a much larger clone. This chain joins TRBV10-3 and TRBJ1-1; a weak D match, TRBD1 (6 bases). Germline V gene lookup returns CDR1 ENHRY and CDR2 SYGVKD. The CDR3 has 13 amino acids. The CDR3 DNA follows: TGTGCCATCAACCCGGACAGAAACACTGAAGCTCTCTTT. It specifies CAINPDRNTEALF.